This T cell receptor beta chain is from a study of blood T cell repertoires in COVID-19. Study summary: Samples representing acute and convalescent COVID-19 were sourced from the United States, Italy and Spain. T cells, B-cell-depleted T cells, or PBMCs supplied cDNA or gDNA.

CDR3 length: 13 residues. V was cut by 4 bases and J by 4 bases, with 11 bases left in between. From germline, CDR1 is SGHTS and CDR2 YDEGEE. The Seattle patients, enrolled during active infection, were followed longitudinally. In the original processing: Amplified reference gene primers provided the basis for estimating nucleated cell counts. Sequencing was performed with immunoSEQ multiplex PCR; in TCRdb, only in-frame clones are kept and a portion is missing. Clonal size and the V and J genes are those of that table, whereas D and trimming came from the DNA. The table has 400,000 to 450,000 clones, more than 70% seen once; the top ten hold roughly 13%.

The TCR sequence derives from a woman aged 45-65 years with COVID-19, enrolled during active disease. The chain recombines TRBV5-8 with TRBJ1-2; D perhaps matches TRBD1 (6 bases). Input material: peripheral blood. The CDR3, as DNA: TGTGCCAGCAGCCCCGGGACATCCTATGGCTACACCTTC. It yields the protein CASSPGTSYGYTF.